The clone carrying this T cell receptor beta chain was counted once. What it binds is unknown. The data originate from a study of OX40 agonist ivuxolimab in advanced cancers. Looking at the study overall: Ivuxolimab, an agonistic anti-OX40 (CD134) antibody, was given to patients. The study reported partial responses in three patients: one hepatocellular carcinoma, two cutaneous melanoma. Patients were under 90% male with ages roughly 23 to 85, mean about 60. Findings and caveats of the study: Some patients who did not respond also had low normalized T-cell clonal expansion.

Unmatched junction bases numbered 7, after V lost 1 base and J lost 5 bases. The CDR3 sequence is 15 residues long. Germline V gene data show CDR1 as LNHDA and CDR2 as SQIVND (reference sequence). Using immunoSEQ multiplex PCR, the repertoire was profiled, and TCRdb retains in-frame clones only, with some absent. The sample yields just under 95,000 clones, roughly 91% seen once. The TCR originated in an adult with an advanced solid tumor such as melanoma, head and neck, liver or kidney cancer. This rearrangement joins TRBV19 to TRBJ2-5; 7 positions agree with TRBD2. The material sequenced was CD4+ or CD8+ T cells sorted from blood, taken in a trial of the OX40 agonist ivuxolimab. The CDR3 protein is CASSIGGGGRETQYF. CDR3 bases: TGTGCCAGTAGTATAGGAGGCGGGGGTAGGGAGACCCAGTACTTC.